This T cell receptor (beta chain) was captured in a study of blood T cells in healthy people across ages. This clonotype occurred a few times. One junction end does not reproduce the germline sequence, and a read error may be involved. The CDR3 runs to 13 residues. Primers used in a second PCR of about 7 to 12 cycles were a sample-barcoded 5' primer and a J-beta primer mix. TCRdb itself ran the 5' RACE reads through MiXCR, one entry per CDR3 protein. The sample includes about 930,000 distinct CDR3 sequences, almost 30% of them seen just once. The data also belong to a second study, concerning T cells of mothers and their children. In that study: Related mother-child pairs shared slightly more overlap than unrelated pairs, but the difference was non-significant.

Sequencing was carried out using blood. The source of this sequence is a woman between 40 and 50 years old in good health. The rearrangement uses TRBV12-3 or TRBV12-4 and TRBJ1-2, with TRBD1 matching over 7 bases. The CDR3 DNA follows: TGTGCCAGCACCCGGACAGGAATTTATGGCTACATCTTC. Translation gives CASTRTGIYGYIF.